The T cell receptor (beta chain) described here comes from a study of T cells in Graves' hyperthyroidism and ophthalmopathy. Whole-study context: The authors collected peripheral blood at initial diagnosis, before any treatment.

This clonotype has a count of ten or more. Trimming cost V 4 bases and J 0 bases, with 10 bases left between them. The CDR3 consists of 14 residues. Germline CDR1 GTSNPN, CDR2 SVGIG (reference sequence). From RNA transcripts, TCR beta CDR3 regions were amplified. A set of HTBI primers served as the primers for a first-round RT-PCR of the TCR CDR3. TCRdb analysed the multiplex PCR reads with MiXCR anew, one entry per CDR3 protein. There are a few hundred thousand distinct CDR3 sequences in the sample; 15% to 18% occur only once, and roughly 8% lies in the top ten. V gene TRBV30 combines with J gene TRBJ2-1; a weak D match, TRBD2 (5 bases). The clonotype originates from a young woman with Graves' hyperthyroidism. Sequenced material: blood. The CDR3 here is CAWNGLNSYNEQFF. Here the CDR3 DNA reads TGTGCCTGGAATGGACTCAACTCCTACAATGAGCAGTTCTTC.